Presented here are 23 T cell receptor beta chains from one specimen sequenced in a study of radiotherapy plus CTLA-4 blockade in lung cancer. Some clones are missing from TCRdb's copy, which holds only in-frame ones; the method was immunoSEQ multiplex PCR. Among 45,000 or so clones listed, approximately 76% were seen once. The sample consisted of peripheral blood, taken from a patient treated with radiotherapy plus ipilimumab. Receptors originate from a human donor with non-small cell lung cancer who had stable disease on radiotherapy plus ipilimumab.

V is TRBV27 and J is TRBJ1-1, with a tentative D call TRBD1 (5 bases). Trimming took off 2 bases at V and 1 base at J, with 8 bases between the two ends. The germline gives CDR1 MNHEY, CDR2 SMNVEV (reference sequence). CDR3 length equals 14 residues. CDR3 in amino acids: CASSLADRNTEAFF. In DNA, the CDR3 is TGTGCCAGCAGTTTAGCAGACAGGAACACTGAAGCTTTCTTT.

This clone occurred a few times. Within the sample, other DNA sequences also encode this same CDR3. The V call is TRBV6-5, the J call TRBJ2-3; D is uncertain. Germline CDR1 MNHEY, CDR2 SVGAGI. Trimming removed 9 bases at V and 1 base at J, with 8 bases between. This CDR3 is built from 12 residues. The CDR3 here is CASGQGTDTQYF. Written as DNA, the CDR3 is TGTGCCAGTGGCCAGGGCACAGATACGCAGTATTTT.

The chain links TRBV7-2 to TRBJ2-7; a weak D match, TRBD1 (6 bases). Germline-derived CDR1 and CDR2 are SGHTA and FQGNSA. CDR3 length equals 15 residues. V lost 6 bases and J lost 0, with 15 bases in between. The CDR3 DNA reads as TGTGCCAGCAGTTCCCCCGGGACACTCTCCTACGAGCAGTACTTC. As protein: CASSSPGTLSYEQYF.

This clone was recorded a few times. V is TRBV7-6 and J is TRBJ1-1, with D possibly TRBD1 on 6 matching bases. The CDR3 has 15 residues. CDR1 and CDR2 (germline): SGHVS, FNYEAQ. Trimming left V 1 base short and J 0 bases short, with 9 bases between. The CDR3 here is CASSLVSGVNTEAFF. CDR3 coding DNA: TGTGCCAGCAGCTTAGTTTCAGGGGTGAACACTGAAGCTTTCTTT. The complete variable domain, with remaining parts taken from reference TRBV7-6 and TRBJ1-1, reads GAGVSQSPRYKVTKRGQDVALRCDPISGHVSLYWYRQALGQGPEFLTYFNYEAQQDKSGLPNDRFSAERPEGSISTLTIQRTEQRDSAMYRCASSLVSGVNTEAFFGQGTRLTVV.

The V and J genes are TRBV7-2 and TRBJ1-2, with no clear D. Per the germline V gene, CDR1 is SGHTA and CDR2 is FQGNSA. The CDR3 totals 14 residues. The V end was cut by 4 bases, the J end by 2 bases, with 11 bases between. The chain's CDR3 is CASSWTKGNYGYTF. The DNA of the CDR3 is TGTGCCAGCAGCTGGACTAAGGGCAACTATGGCTACACCTTC.

The CDR3 is CASSGVDASFSGNTIYF. The DNA of the CDR3 is TGTGCCAGCAGCGGTGTCGACGCCAGCTTCTCTGGAAACACCATATATTTT. The genes are TRBV9 and TRBJ1-3; D call uncertain. CDR1 SGDLS and CDR2 YYNGEE come from the germline V gene. Trimming cost V 3 bases and J 0 bases, with 16 bases left between them. This CDR3 is built from 17 residues.

The V gene is TRBV10-2, the J gene TRBJ1-3; D remains ambiguous. Trimming removed 4 bases at V and 7 bases at J, with 8 bases between. Per germline, CDR1 WSHSY and CDR2 SAAADI. This CDR3 has 12 residues. The CDR3 loop is CASSGTMNTIYF. CDR3 in DNA: TGCGCCAGCAGTGGAACTATGAACACCATATATTTT.

The chain is built from TRBV28 and TRBJ1-3, with D unresolved. Germline-derived CDR1 and CDR2 are MDHEN and SYDVKM. V lost 7 bases to trimming and J lost 0 bases, with 13 bases between them. The CDR3 is made up of 15 amino acids. CDR3 sequence (DNA): TGTGCCAGCACGCCGGGTGGCAGCTCTGGAAACACCATATATTTT. It yields the protein CASTPGGSSGNTIYF.

This chain links TRBV4-3 with TRBJ2-3; D call uncertain. The CDR3 length is 15 residues. Trimming stripped 0 bases from V and 1 base from J, with 8 bases between. Looked up from germline, CDR1 is LGHNA and CDR2 is YSLEER. The CDR3 region is CASSQDKVGTDTQYF. CDR3 DNA: TGCGCCAGCAGCCAAGATAAGGTGGGCACAGATACGCAGTATTTT.

The chain employs TRBV7-2 and TRBJ1-5; unclear D gene. The CDR3 contains 14 residues. CDR1 and CDR2 from the germline V gene are SGHTA and FQGNSA. V lost 3 bases to trimming and J lost 6 bases, with 12 bases between them. Here the CDR3 DNA reads TGTGCCAGCAGCTTGGGCGGGAACTTTCAGCCCCAGCATTTT. Translated, it gives CASSLGGNFQPQHF.

This clone has only a few counts. This chain joins TRBV5-4 and TRBJ2-7; D assignment may be TRBD1 or TRBD2 (6 bases each). The germline CDR1 and CDR2 sequences are SGHNT and YYREEE (reference sequence). The CDR3 is 14 amino acids. V gave up 4 bases and J gave up 0 bases, with 11 bases separating them. The CDR3 region has the DNA TGTGCCAGCAGCGGCCGGGGGCCCTCCTACGAGCAGTACTTC. Protein sequence: CASSGRGPSYEQYF.

This chain links TRBV7-3 with TRBJ2-2; D remains ambiguous. Germline loops: CDR1 SGHTA, CDR2 FQGTGA. There are 17 residues in the CDR3. Trimming cost V 2 bases and J 3 bases, with 16 bases left between them. CDR3 sequence (DNA): TGTGCCAGCAGCTTAGAGGCTTTGGGGATTCACACCGGGGAGCTGTTTTTT. This translates into CASSLEALGIHTGELFF.

The chain uses TRBV19 and TRBJ1-1; maybe TRBD1 (6 bases). The V and J ends lost 5 bases and 1 base respectively, with 11 bases between them. Per the germline V gene, CDR1 is LNHDA and CDR2 is SQIVND (reference sequence). This CDR3 is 14 amino acids long. CDR3 loop: CASSALDRNTEAFF. The CDR3 nucleotides read TGTGCCAGTAGTGCCCTGGACAGGAACACTGAAGCTTTCTTT.

This clone appeared a few times. The chain has TRBV27 and TRBJ1-1; TRBD1 might be the D (6 bases). V was trimmed by 6 bases and J by 1 base, leaving 9 bases between them. The CDR3 is made up of 13 amino acids. Germline CDR1 reads MNHEY; CDR2 reads SMNVEV (reference sequence). CDR3 coding DNA: TGTGCCAGCAGAATGGACAGGAACACTGAAGCTTTCTTT. This translates into CASRMDRNTEAFF.

The genes are TRBV5-1 and TRBJ1-3, with 10 bases fitting TRBD1. Trimming took 4 bases from V and 0 from J; bases not matched to a gene: 10. CDR1 is SGHRS and CDR2 is YFSETQ in the germline V gene. The CDR3 covers 18 residues. The CDR3 DNA sequence: TGCGCCAGCAGCCCCGAACCGGGACAGGGGAGCTCTGGAAACACCATATATTTT. It specifies CASSPEPGQGSSGNTIYF.

The J gene is TRBJ2-3, the V gene TRBV7-3, with unresolved D. The V gene's germline CDR1 is SGHTA and CDR2 FQGTGA. This CDR3 is built from 14 residues. V lost 2 bases and J lost 0, with 6 bases in between. DNA of the CDR3: TGTGCCAGCAGCTTAGCCGCTAGCACAGATACGCAGTATTTT. This sequence encodes CASSLAASTDTQYF.

In DNA form, the CDR3 reads TGTGCCAGTAGTAGATACCCGGGACAAGACACTGAAGCTTTCTTT. Translating gives CASSRYPGQDTEAFF. The rearrangement links TRBV19 to TRBJ1-1; D is perhaps TRBD1 (6 bases). Trimming took off 4 bases at V and 3 bases at J, with 15 bases between the two ends. The germline gives CDR1 LNHDA, CDR2 SQIVND (reference sequence). This CDR3 is built from 15 residues.

The chain joins TRBV7-2 to TRBJ2-5; D unclear. The V and J ends lost 5 bases and 3 bases respectively, with 13 bases between them. This CDR3 is 14 amino acids long. The germline V gene has CDR1 SGHTA and CDR2 FQGNSA. DNA for the CDR3: TGTGCCAGCAGCCGTATGGAAGGAGAAGAGACCCAGTACTTC. It translates to CASSRMEGEETQYF. The full variable domain, in which reference TRBV7-2 and TRBJ2-5 provide the parts outside the CDR3, is GAGVSQSPSNKVTEKGKDVELRCDPISGHTALYWYRQSLGQGLEFLIYFQGNSAPDKSGLPSDRFSAERTGGSVSTLTIQRTQQEDSAVYLCASSRMEGEETQYFGPGTRLLVL.

The chain uses TRBV6-1 and TRBJ1-5; TRBD1 agrees at 7 bases. Germline-derived CDR1 and CDR2 are MNHNS and SASEGT. Unmatched junction bases numbered 12, after V lost 6 bases and J lost 7 bases. The CDR3 extends over 15 amino acids. CDR3 bases: TGTGCCAGCAGCCCCGGACAGGCACGCGAACAGCCCCAGCATTTT. Translated: CASSPGQAREQPQHF.

As concerns this clone: At one end the junction does not follow the germline gene, possibly because of a read error. The sample contains more than one DNA sequence encoding this CDR3. This sequence joins TRBV5-1 and TRBJ1-2, with no clear D. The length of the CDR3 is 15 residues. Germline V gene data show CDR1 as SGHRS and CDR2 as YFSETQ. The chain's CDR3 is CASSFVTGSGDGYTF. As DNA, the CDR3 is TGCGCCAGCAGCTTCGTTACCGGCAGCGGGGATGGTTACACCTTC.

This clone occurred once. The chain joins TRBV11-2 to TRBJ1-5; TRBD1 might be the D (5 bases). The V and J ends lost 4 bases and 2 bases respectively, with 6 bases between them. The CDR3 has 13 amino acids. Per the germline V gene, CDR1 is SGHAT and CDR2 is FQNNGV. Here the CDR3 reads CASSSRGNQPQHF. The CDR3 bases are TGTGCCAGCAGCTCCAGGGGCAATCAGCCCCAGCATTTT.

J is TRBJ2-1 and V is TRBV10-3, with 11 bases matching TRBD2. This CDR3 is 16 amino acids long. Germline values: CDR1 ENHRY, CDR2 SYGVKD. The junction had 9 bases not matched to a gene; V was cut back by 5 bases and J by 6 bases. The CDR3 sequence: CAISPLAGAAGNEQFF. The DNA of the CDR3 is TGTGCCATCAGTCCACTAGCGGGGGCGGCGGGCAATGAGCAGTTCTTC.

The rearrangement joins TRBV5-1 to TRBJ2-6; 7 nucleotides match TRBD1. The germline V gene encodes CDR1 SGHRS and CDR2 YFSETQ. CDR3 length: 19 residues. V lost 1 base to trimming and J lost 0 bases; unmatched junction nucleotides: 10. Written as DNA, the CDR3 is TGCGCCAGCAGCTTGCGGCCTGACAGGGTCAGCTCTGGGGCCAACGTCCTGACTTTC. This gives the protein CASSLRPDRVSSGANVLTF.